This section outlines one T cell receptor beta chain sequence together with its context. Its antigen is still unknown. These data belong to a study of PD-1 blockade in mismatch repair-deficient tumors. Background on the study: All were previously treated, progressing patients with around 12 mismatch repair-deficient cancer types. Study results and caveats: Tumor-resident clones, often undetectable pretreatment in blood, expanded then contracted after pembrolizumab.

A few pembrolizumab responders had their TCRs sequenced. The CDR3 extends over 17 amino acids. Germline V gene sequence: CDR1 GTSNPN, CDR2 SVGIG (reference sequence). The germline V and J ends were trimmed by 5 bases and 5 bases, with 28 bases remaining between them. Assay used: immunoSEQ multiplex PCR; TCRdb lists only in-frame clones, some missing. Of 75,000 to 85,000 clones listed, about 85% are singletons. This chain links TRBV30 with TRBJ2-7; no firm D call. The TCR sequence derives from an adult with mismatch repair-deficient cancer. The material was peripheral blood, obtained 12 weeks after starting pembrolizumab. The CDR3 spells CAWGPPASIRRYNEQYF. The CDR3 region has the DNA TGTGCCTGGGGCCCGCCCGCTTCGATTCGCCGGTATAACGAGCAGTACTTC.